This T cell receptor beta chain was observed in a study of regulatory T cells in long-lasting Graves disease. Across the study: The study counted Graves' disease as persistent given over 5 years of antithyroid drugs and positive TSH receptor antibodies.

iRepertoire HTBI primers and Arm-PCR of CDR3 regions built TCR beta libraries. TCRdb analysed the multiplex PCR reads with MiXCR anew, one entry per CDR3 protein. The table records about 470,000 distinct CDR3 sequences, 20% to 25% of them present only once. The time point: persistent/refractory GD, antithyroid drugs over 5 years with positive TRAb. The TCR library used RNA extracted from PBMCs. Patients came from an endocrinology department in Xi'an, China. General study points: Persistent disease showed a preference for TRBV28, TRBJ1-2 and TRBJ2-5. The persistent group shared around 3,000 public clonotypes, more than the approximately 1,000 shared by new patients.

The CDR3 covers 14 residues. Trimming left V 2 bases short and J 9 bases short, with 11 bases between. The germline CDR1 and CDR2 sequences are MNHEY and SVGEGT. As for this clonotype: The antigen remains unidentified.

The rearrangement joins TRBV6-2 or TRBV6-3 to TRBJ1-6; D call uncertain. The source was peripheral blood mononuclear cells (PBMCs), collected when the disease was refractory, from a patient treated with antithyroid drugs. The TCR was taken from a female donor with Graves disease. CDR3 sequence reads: CASSYGDLPSPLHF. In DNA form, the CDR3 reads TGTGCCAGCAGTTACGGCGACCTTCCTTCACCCCTCCACTTT.